The next 14 T cell receptor beta chains were all read from a single sample in a study of early T cells in non-severe SARS-CoV-2 infection. TCRdb reprocessed the 5' RACE reads via MiXCR and lists one record per CDR3 protein. The data hold roughly 75,000 distinct CDR3 sequences, with less than 20% observed a single time. The specimen sequenced was whole blood. All receptors derive from an adult who was a healthcare worker with PCR-confirmed SARS-CoV-2 infection or an uninfected control (not recorded which).

The chain is built from TRBV7-9 and TRBJ2-5; 7 bases are shared with TRBD1. The CDR3 spans 15 residues. CDR1 and CDR2 (germline): SEHNR, FQNEAQ (reference sequence). The V segment lost 9 bases and the J segment 2 bases; nucleotides outside the gene matches: 12. The CDR3 coding sequence is TGTGCCAGTCAGCCCTGGGGCAGGGGGCAAGAGACCCAGTACTTC. Translation: CASQPWGRGQETQYF.

The rearrangement links TRBV11-2 to TRBJ1-1, with unresolved D. The CDR3 sequence is 13 residues long. Trimming stripped 1 base from V and 8 bases from J, with 11 bases between. CDR1 is SGHAT and CDR2 is FQNNGV in the germline V gene. The DNA for the CDR3 is TGTGCCAGCAGCTTAGCTTTGTGGGTCGAAGCTTTCTTT. Translated, it gives CASSLALWVEAFF. Combining the CDR3 with reference TRBV11-2 and TRBJ1-1 gives the whole variable domain EAGVAQSPRYKIIEKRQSVAFWCNPISGHATLYWYQQILGQGPKLLIQFQNNGVVDDSQLPKDRFSAERLKGVDSTLKIQPAKLEDSAVYLCASSLALWVEAFFGQGTRLTVV.

In its sample, this clonotype was seen a few times. This rearrangement joins TRBV5-4 to TRBJ2-2; D not resolved. The length of the CDR3 is 13 residues. Germline V gives CDR1 SGHNT, CDR2 YYREEE (reference sequence). V was pared by 0 bases and J by 6 bases, with 6 bases between. The CDR3 spells CASSLESAGELFF. The CDR3, as DNA: TGTGCCAGCAGCTTGGAAAGTGCCGGGGAGCTGTTTTTT.

The V and J genes are TRBV7-9 and TRBJ2-2; 8 bases line up with TRBD2. This CDR3 region has 16 residues. The trim removed 3 bases at V and 4 bases at J, leaving 7 bases unmatched. Germline loops: CDR1 SEHNR, CDR2 FQNEAQ (reference sequence). The CDR3 nucleotides read TGTGCCAGCAGCTTCCCGGGGGGGCCGAGCACCGGGGAGCTGTTTTTT. It codes for CASSFPGGPSTGELFF.

This clonotype turned up a few times. The CDR3 DNA reads as TGCAGTGCTCCGCGTCCCGGGACAGGGGTGGCCACTGAAGCTTTCTTT. It translates to CSAPRPGTGVATEAFF. This chain joins TRBV20-1 and TRBJ1-1, with 10 bases fitting TRBD1. The CDR3 length is 16 residues. CDR1 is DFQATT and CDR2 is SNEGSKA in the germline V gene (reference sequence). V dropped 5 bases and J dropped 4; count of bases not matched to a gene: 13.

This clonotype has a handful of counts. CDR3: CASSSGLAGAQVHEQYF. The CDR3 region has the DNA TGCGCCAGCAGCTCAGGACTAGCGGGAGCCCAGGTCCACGAGCAGTACTTC. The chain combines TRBV5-1 with TRBJ2-7; TRBD2 agrees at 13 bases. V shed 3 bases, J shed 5 bases, and the junction held 11 bases outside the gene matches. In germline, CDR1 is SGHRS, CDR2 YFSETQ. CDR3 length: 17 amino acids.

This clonotype occurred a few times. The chain carries TRBV2 and TRBJ2-1; 8 nucleotides align to TRBD1. Germline CDR1 and CDR2: SNHLY and FYNNEI. The V segment lost 5 bases and the J segment 14 bases; nucleotides outside the gene matches: 5. The CDR3 contains 11 residues. CDR3 coding DNA: TGTGCCAGCAGTCCGGACAGGGAGGAGTTCTTC. Translation gives CASSPDREEFF.

V usage is TRBV7-2 and J usage is TRBJ2-3; D uncertain. Trimming removed 5 bases from V and 5 bases from J, with 20 bases in between. Germline loops: CDR1 SGHTA, CDR2 FQGNSA. The CDR3 is 16 amino acids. The chain's CDR3 is CASSPLPTSLLDTQYF. The CDR3 DNA reads as TGTGCCAGCAGCCCCCTCCCGACAAGTCTCCTAGATACGCAGTATTTT.

The chain has TRBV19 and TRBJ2-7; 7 bases are a match to TRBD2. Germline CDR1 LNHDA, CDR2 SQIVND (reference sequence). Trimming removed 6 bases from V and 3 bases from J; junction bases left unmatched: 11. The CDR3 extends over 15 amino acids. DNA for the CDR3: TGTGCCAGTAGCCCTATTAGCGGGCCCCTCTACGAGCAGTACTTC. Its protein product is CASSPISGPLYEQYF.

The J gene is TRBJ1-5, the V gene TRBV12-3 or TRBV12-4; D ambiguous. This CDR3 spans 13 amino acids. V was trimmed by 8 bases and J by 3 bases, leaving 11 bases between them. CDR3 sequence reads: CASGQEDNQPQHF. CDR3 in DNA: TGTGCCAGCGGGCAGGAGGACAATCAGCCCCAGCATTTT.

Only a few counts were recorded for this clonotype. The chain is built from TRBV5-1 and TRBJ2-3; 12 bases are shared with TRBD2. J lost 0 bases, V lost 3 bases, and 14 bases had no gene match. The CDR3 has 20 residues. Germline V gene sequence: CDR1 SGHRS, CDR2 YFSETQ. The CDR3: CASSSRTSGVYHPSTDTQYF. CDR3 bases: TGCGCCAGCAGCTCCCGGACTAGCGGGGTCTACCACCCTAGCACAGATACGCAGTATTTT.

The chain combines TRBV28 with TRBJ1-1, with 10 bases lining up with TRBD1. The V gene's germline CDR1 is MDHEN and CDR2 SYDVKM. The CDR3 consists of 19 residues. J was trimmed by 3 bases and V by 7 bases; bases with no gene match: 20. The CDR3 protein is CASILLIGTGARRDTEAFF. As DNA, the CDR3 is TGTGCCAGCATCCTGCTCATTGGGACAGGGGCCAGGAGGGACACTGAAGCTTTCTTT. Full variable domain (missing parts from reference TRBV28 and TRBJ1-1): DVKVTQSSRYLVKRTGEKVFLECVQDMDHENMFWYRQDPGLGLRLIYFSYDVKMKEKGDIPEGYSVSREKKERFSLILESASTNQTSMYLCASILLIGTGARRDTEAFFGQGTRLTVV.

The rearrangement links TRBV28 to TRBJ2-7; D remains ambiguous. V gave up 6 bases and J gave up 4 bases, with 7 bases separating them. The CDR3 is 11 residues long. Germline CDR1 is MDHEN and CDR2 is SYDVKM. The CDR3 sequence: CASSLKYEQYF. The CDR3 DNA reads TGTGCCAGCAGCCTCAAGTACGAGCAGTACTTC.

This clonotype was counted only a few times. The chain couples TRBV3-1 to TRBJ1-2; D is undetermined. This CDR3 has 15 residues. V shed 3 bases and J shed 1 base, with 12 bases lying between them. Per germline, CDR1 LGHDT and CDR2 YNNKEL (reference sequence). The CDR3: CASSQQAGLNYGYTF. In nucleotides, the CDR3 is TGTGCCAGCAGCCAGCAGGCAGGACTTAACTATGGCTACACCTTC.